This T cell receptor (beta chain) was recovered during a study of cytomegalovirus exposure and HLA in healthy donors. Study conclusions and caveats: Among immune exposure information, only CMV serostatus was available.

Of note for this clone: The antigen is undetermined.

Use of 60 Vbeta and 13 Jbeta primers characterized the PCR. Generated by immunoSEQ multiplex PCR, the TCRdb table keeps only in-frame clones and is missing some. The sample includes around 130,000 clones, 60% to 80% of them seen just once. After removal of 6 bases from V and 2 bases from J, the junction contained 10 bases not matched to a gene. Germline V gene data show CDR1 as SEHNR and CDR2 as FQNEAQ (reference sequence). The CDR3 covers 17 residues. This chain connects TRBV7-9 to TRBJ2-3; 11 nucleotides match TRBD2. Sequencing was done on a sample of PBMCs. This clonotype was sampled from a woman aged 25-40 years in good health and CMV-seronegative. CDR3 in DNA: TGTGCCAGCAGGATAGCGGGAGGGCCAAGGGTCACAGATACGCAGTATTTT. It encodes CASRIAGGPRVTDTQYF.